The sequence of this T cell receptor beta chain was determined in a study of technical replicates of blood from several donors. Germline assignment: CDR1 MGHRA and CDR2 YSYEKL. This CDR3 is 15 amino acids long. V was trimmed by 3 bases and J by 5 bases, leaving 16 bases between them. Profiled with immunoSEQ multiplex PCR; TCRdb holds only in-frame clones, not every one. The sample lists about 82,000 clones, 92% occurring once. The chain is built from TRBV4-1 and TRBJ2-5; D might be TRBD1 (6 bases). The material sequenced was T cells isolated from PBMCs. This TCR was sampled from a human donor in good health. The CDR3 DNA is TGCGCCAGCAGCCATCATCTAGGGGGTTCGGAGACCCAGTACTTC. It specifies CASSHHLGGSETQYF.